Shown below are 5 T cell receptor beta chains from a single sample sequenced in a study of CD8+ T cells in alopecia areata. Following extraction, RNA underwent reverse transcription to cDNA, which served as the sequencing template. Profiled with immunoSEQ multiplex PCR; TCRdb holds only in-frame clones, not every one. Among about 150,000 clones listed, 50% to 65% were seen once. Material: CD8+ T cells sorted from blood, obtained at week 0. The receptor source for this set is a human donor with alopecia areata.

The chain uses TRBV13 and TRBJ1-1; no clear D gene. The CDR3 totals 13 residues. Germline V gene data show CDR1 as PRHDT and CDR2 as FYEKMQ (reference sequence). V lost 5 bases and J 1 base, leaving 8 bases between the germline ends. CDR3 in amino acids: CASSERKNTEAFF. The CDR3 nucleotides read TGTGCCAGCAGCGAACGTAAGAACACTGAAGCTTTCTTT.

This chain joins TRBV7-8 and TRBJ2-7, with 8 bases lining up with TRBD2. J was trimmed by 2 bases and V by 2 bases; bases with no gene match: 5. Germline loops: CDR1 SGHVS, CDR2 FQNEAQ. The CDR3 runs to 15 residues. In nucleotides, the CDR3 is TGTGCCAGCAGCTTAAATAGCGGGGACCCCTACGAGCAGTACTTC. The encoded protein is CASSLNSGDPYEQYF.

The chain joins TRBV5-1 to TRBJ2-7, with D tentatively TRBD2 (5 bases). The CDR3 spans 14 residues. Per the germline V gene, CDR1 is SGHRS and CDR2 is YFSETQ. V lost 7 bases to trimming and J lost 5 bases, with 19 bases between them. CDR3: CASSGRVLGDEQYF. The CDR3 DNA reads as TGCGCCAGCTCCGGCCGAGTCCTCGGGGACGAGCAGTACTTC.

This sequence joins TRBV30 and TRBJ1-1; D unclear. Germline lookup yields CDR1 GTSNPN and CDR2 SVGIG (reference sequence). The length of the CDR3 is 13 residues. Between the trimmed V and J ends, which lost 0 bases and 4 bases, there was a span of 9 bases. The CDR3 bases are TGTGCCTGGAGTGTACAACCGAGCACTGAAGCTTTCTTT. Its translation: CAWSVQPSTEAFF.

The chain joins TRBV29-1 to TRBJ1-2, with TRBD1 matching 8 bases. From germline, CDR1 is SQVTM and CDR2 ANQGSEA. The V gene end was trimmed by 7 bases and the J gene end by 2 bases; junction bases not matched to a gene: 3. This CDR3 region has 12 residues. Here the CDR3 reads CSARTGNYGYTF. CDR3 nucleotide sequence: TGCAGCGCCAGGACAGGGAACTATGGCTACACCTTC.